These 24 T cell receptor beta chains were sequenced from one sample in a study of early T cells in non-severe SARS-CoV-2 infection. TCRdb passed the 5' RACE reads through MiXCR, listing each CDR3 protein once. Altogether tens of thousands of distinct CDR3 sequences are present, 5.5% to 6.5% being singletons, with the ten largest covering roughly 6.4%. The sample comprised whole blood. The receptors stem from an adult who was a healthcare worker with PCR-confirmed SARS-CoV-2 infection or an uninfected control (not recorded which).

This clonotype was seen ten or more times. The V gene is TRBV7-2, the J gene TRBJ2-7, with D perhaps assigned TRBD1 or TRBD2 (5 bases each). V was pared by 4 bases and J by 1 base, with 11 bases between. Germline V gene data show CDR1 as SGHTA and CDR2 as FQGNSA. The CDR3 consists of 14 residues. In DNA form, the CDR3 reads TGTGCCAGCAGCTCGGGACGTCTATCCTACGAGCAGTACTTC. Encoded protein: CASSSGRLSYEQYF. The variable domain in full, with the rest retrieved from reference TRBV7-2 and TRBJ2-7, is GAGVSQSPSNKVTEKGKDVELRCDPISGHTALYWYRQSLGQGLEFLIYFQGNSAPDKSGLPSDRFSAERTGGSVSTLTIQRTQQEDSAVYLCASSSGRLSYEQYFGPGTRLTVT.

This clonotype was picked up a small number of times. This rearrangement joins TRBV24-1 to TRBJ2-5; unclear D gene. Per the germline V gene, CDR1 is KGHDR and CDR2 is SFDVKD. CDR3 length: 13 amino acids. The ends were cut back, 4 bases at V and 4 bases at J, with 9 bases in the middle. The CDR3 bases are TGTGCCACCAGTGACCCCAGAGTAGAGACCCAGTACTTC. It translates to CATSDPRVETQYF.

Comments on this clonotype: A much larger clone differs from this one at a single base, so this may be a read error. The chain uses TRBV12-3 or TRBV12-4 and TRBJ1-1, with TRBD1 as a possible D gene (5 bases). The CDR3 is made up of 13 amino acids. Trimming removed 6 bases from V and 1 base from J, with 9 bases in between. DNA of the CDR3: TGTGCCAGCAGCTACCAGGGGAACACTGAAGCTTTCTTT. Translated, it gives CASSYQGNTEAFF.

This clonotype was found many times. CDR3 in amino acids: CASSLASQSSGANVLTF. The CDR3 DNA is TGTGCCAGCAGCTTAGCCTCTCAGAGCTCTGGGGCCAACGTCCTGACTTTC. The chain carries TRBV7-2 and TRBJ2-6; no clear D. V lost 0 bases and J lost 0, with 9 bases in between. The CDR3 is made up of 17 amino acids. Germline values: CDR1 SGHTA, CDR2 FQGNSA.

This clonotype was picked up a small number of times. The chain carries TRBV7-6 and TRBJ1-2; D gene uncertain. The germline V and J ends were trimmed by 5 bases and 9 bases, with 16 bases remaining between them. Germline CDR1 is SGHVS and CDR2 is FNYEAQ. This CDR3 region has 13 residues. The CDR3 sequence: CASSPFHPPSYTF. Written as DNA, the CDR3 is TGTGCCAGCAGCCCCTTTCACCCTCCTAGCTACACCTTC.

This sequence joins TRBV9 and TRBJ2-6; D gene ambiguous. Germline CDR1 is SGDLS and CDR2 is YYNGEE. V lost 1 base and J 4 bases, leaving 6 bases between the germline ends. This CDR3 region has 14 residues. CDR3 nucleotide sequence: TGTGCCAGCAGCGTAAGTTTGGGGGCCAACGTCCTGACTTTC. Its translation: CASSVSLGANVLTF.

The chain has TRBV5-1 and TRBJ2-3; no definite D call. Trimming removed 2 bases at V and 2 bases at J, with 12 bases between. Per germline, CDR1 SGHRS and CDR2 YFSETQ. CDR3 length equals 15 residues. The CDR3 here is CASSLIPENTDTQYF. As DNA, the CDR3 is TGCGCCAGCAGCTTAATTCCGGAGAACACAGATACGCAGTATTTT.

This clonotype was recorded many times. This chain joins TRBV20-1 and TRBJ1-5, with D possibly matching TRBD1 (5 bases). Germline CDR1 DFQATT, CDR2 SNEGSKA (reference sequence). The CDR3 runs 14 residues. Trimming took 6 bases from V and 7 from J, leaving 19 bases between them. This CDR3 reads CSAEPEGIGQPQHF. For the CDR3, the DNA is TGCAGTGCGGAGCCGGAGGGGATAGGCCAGCCCCAGCATTTT.

This rearrangement joins TRBV27 to TRBJ2-1, with D tentatively TRBD2 (6 bases). The CDR3 is 12 residues long. V lost 4 bases and J 10 bases, leaving 11 bases between the germline ends. Germline V gene data show CDR1 as MNHEY and CDR2 as SMNVEV (reference sequence). This CDR3 reads CASSYGSGEQFF. The CDR3 nucleotides read TGTGCCAGCAGTTACGGGAGCGGGGAGCAGTTCTTC.

The J gene is TRBJ2-1, the V gene TRBV7-8; 8 bases match TRBD2. CDR3 length equals 15 residues. The V segment lost 5 bases and the J segment 5 bases; nucleotides outside the gene matches: 8. Germline CDR1 and CDR2: SGHVS and FQNEAQ. CDR3 DNA sequence: TGTGCCAGCAGCGCGGCCGGACTAGCAGACAATGAGCAGTTCTTC. Residues: CASSAAGLADNEQFF.

This clonotype came up many times. The rearrangement uses TRBV7-6 and TRBJ2-1; D not certain. The length of the CDR3 is 14 residues. The V end lost 4 bases, the J end lost 5 bases, and 12 bases lay between the germline ends. Germline V gene sequence: CDR1 SGHVS, CDR2 FNYEAQ. CDR3 protein: CASSSLRVDNEQFF. CDR3 DNA sequence: TGTGCCAGCAGCTCCCTCCGAGTGGACAATGAGCAGTTCTTC. The whole variable domain, remainder taken from reference TRBV7-6 and TRBJ2-1, is GAGVSQSPRYKVTKRGQDVALRCDPISGHVSLYWYRQALGQGPEFLTYFNYEAQQDKSGLPNDRFSAERPEGSISTLTIQRTEQRDSAMYRCASSSLRVDNEQFFGPGTRLTVL.

This clonotype occurred many times. The gene calls are TRBV7-2 and TRBJ2-3, with 7 nucleotides matching TRBD2. Trimming took 5 bases from V and 0 from J; bases not matched to a gene: 5. Germline V gene data show CDR1 as SGHTA and CDR2 as FQGNSA. CDR3 size: 15 residues. DNA of the CDR3: TGTGCCAGCAGCCAGAGCGGGACTAGCACAGATACGCAGTATTTT. This sequence encodes CASSQSGTSTDTQYF. The whole variable domain, remainder taken from reference TRBV7-2 and TRBJ2-3, is GAGVSQSPSNKVTEKGKDVELRCDPISGHTALYWYRQSLGQGLEFLIYFQGNSAPDKSGLPSDRFSAERTGGSVSTLTIQRTQQEDSAVYLCASSQSGTSTDTQYFGPGTRLTVL.

Ten or more counts support this clonotype. This sequence joins TRBV6-4 and TRBJ1-2; D perhaps matches TRBD1 (5 bases). This CDR3 is 15 amino acids long. With 0 bases removed from V and 6 bases from J, the gap between germline ends came to 14 bases. CDR1 is MRHNA and CDR2 is SNTAGT in the germline V gene. The CDR3 loop reads CASSDSGALGHGYTF. CDR3 DNA: TGTGCCAGCAGTGACTCCGGGGCGCTCGGCCATGGCTACACCTTC.

This clonotype occurred once. A much more abundant neighbour one base away suggests this may be a read error. This chain joins TRBV5-1 and TRBJ1-4; a possible D gene is TRBD1 (5 bases). The CDR3 totals 14 residues. Germline V gene data show CDR1 as SGHRS and CDR2 as YFSETQ. The CDR3 region is CASSWNRPNEKLLF. CDR3 DNA sequence: TGCGCCAGCAGCTGGAACAGGCCGAATGAAAAACTGCTTTTT.

This clonotype was detected many times. The rearrangement uses TRBV7-9 and TRBJ1-3; D ambiguous. Trimming pared 5 bases from V and 5 bases from J, leaving 22 bases between. The CDR3 is 17 amino acids. CDR1 and CDR2 (germline): SEHNR, FQNEAQ (reference sequence). CDR3 loop: CASSPAGGSGLRNTIYF. CDR3 DNA: TGTGCCAGCAGCCCAGCGGGAGGATCTGGGTTGAGAAACACCATATATTTT.

The rearrangement links TRBV11-1 to TRBJ1-2; no clear D. Trimming removed 5 bases at V and 5 bases at J, with 12 bases between. Germline V gene data show CDR1 as SGHAT and CDR2 as FQDESV (reference sequence). CDR3 length: 13 amino acids. CDR3 sequence: CASSPEATYGYTF. The CDR3 bases are TGTGCCAGCAGCCCGGAAGCCACTTATGGCTACACCTTC.

This clonotype was counted many times. V usage is TRBV3-1 and J usage is TRBJ2-1; D not certain. Germline-derived CDR1 and CDR2 are LGHDT and YNNKEL (reference sequence). V lost 0 bases to trimming and J lost 7 bases, with 16 bases between them. This CDR3 region has 16 residues. CDR3 DNA sequence: TGTGCCAGCAGCCAAGATAACGACCCGATTGGGAATGAGCAGTTCTTC. It encodes CASSQDNDPIGNEQFF.

This clonotype was detected ten times or more. The chain recombines TRBV9 with TRBJ2-3; no clear D gene. The ends were cut back, 0 bases at V and 7 bases at J, with 12 bases in the middle. The germline CDR1 and CDR2 sequences are SGDLS and YYNGEE. This CDR3 has 14 amino acids. This chain's CDR3 is CASSVVDQPHTQYF. For the CDR3, the DNA is TGTGCCAGCAGCGTAGTGGACCAGCCGCATACGCAGTATTTT.

This clonotype came up a few times. The CDR3 spells CSVKTYAANVLTF. The CDR3 region has the DNA TGCAGCGTCAAGACCTACGCGGCCAACGTCCTGACTTTC. The gene calls are TRBV29-1 and TRBJ2-6; D gene unclear. The germline V gene encodes CDR1 SQVTM and CDR2 ANQGSEA. The CDR3 has 13 amino acids. V dropped 6 bases and J dropped 6 bases, with 12 bases sitting between them.

This clonotype was observed many times. The CDR3 protein is CSVTGTSGTNNEQFF. The CDR3, as DNA: TGCAGCGTGACCGGGACTAGCGGGACCAACAATGAGCAGTTCTTC. The gene calls are TRBV29-1 and TRBJ2-1; 13 nucleotides line up with TRBD2. CDR1 and CDR2 from the germline V gene are SQVTM and ANQGSEA. V lost 6 bases to trimming and J lost 5 bases; unmatched junction nucleotides: 7. CDR3 size: 15 residues.

This clonotype was recorded at least ten times. The J gene is TRBJ2-4, the V gene TRBV11-2; D is possibly TRBD2 (5 bases). Germline V gene lookup returns CDR1 SGHAT and CDR2 FQNNGV. CDR3 length equals 12 residues. V was cut by 7 bases and J by 8 bases, with 12 bases left in between. The CDR3: CASTQSGYIQYF. CDR3 sequence (DNA): TGTGCCAGCACCCAAAGCGGCTACATTCAGTACTTC.

The chain has TRBV10-3 and TRBJ2-7; TRBD2 is a possible D gene (6 bases). The CDR3 is 15 residues long. CDR1 and CDR2 (germline): ENHRY, SYGVKD. With 3 bases removed from V and 7 bases from J, the gap between germline ends came to 19 bases. For the CDR3, the DNA is TGTGCCATCAGTGAATGGGCTAGCGACTATGAAGAGCAGTACTTC. This sequence encodes CAISEWASDYEEQYF.

This clonotype was seen at least ten times. The chain uses TRBV20-1 and TRBJ2-3; no clear D gene. The CDR3 covers 11 residues. The V and J ends lost 3 bases and 3 bases respectively, with 4 bases between them. CDR1 is DFQATT, CDR2 SNEGSKA, per germline (reference sequence). The CDR3 nucleotides are TGCAGTGCTAGGGTTACAGATACGCAGTATTTT. As protein: CSARVTDTQYF.

The CDR3 is CASSQDSLAGVSTDTQYF. The CDR3, as DNA: TGCGCCAGCAGCCAAGACTCCCTAGCGGGGGTTAGCACAGATACGCAGTATTTT. The chain joins TRBV4-3 to TRBJ2-3, with 10 bases that match TRBD2. Germline CDR1 reads LGHNA; CDR2 reads YSLEER. V was pared by 0 bases and J by 0 bases, with 6 bases of the junction left unmatched. CDR3 length: 18 amino acids.